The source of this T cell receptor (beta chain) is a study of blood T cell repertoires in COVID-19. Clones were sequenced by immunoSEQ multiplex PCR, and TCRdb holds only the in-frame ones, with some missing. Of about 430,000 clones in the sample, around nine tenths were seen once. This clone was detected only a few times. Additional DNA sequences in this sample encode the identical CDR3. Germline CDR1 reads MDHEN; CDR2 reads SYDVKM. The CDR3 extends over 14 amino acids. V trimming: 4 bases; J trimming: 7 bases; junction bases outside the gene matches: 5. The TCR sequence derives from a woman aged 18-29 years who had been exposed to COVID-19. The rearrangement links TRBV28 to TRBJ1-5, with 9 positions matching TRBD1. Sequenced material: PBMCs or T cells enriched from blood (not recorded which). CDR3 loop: CASSSGQGNQPQHF. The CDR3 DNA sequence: TGTGCCAGCAGTTCTGGACAGGGGAACCAGCCCCAGCATTTT.